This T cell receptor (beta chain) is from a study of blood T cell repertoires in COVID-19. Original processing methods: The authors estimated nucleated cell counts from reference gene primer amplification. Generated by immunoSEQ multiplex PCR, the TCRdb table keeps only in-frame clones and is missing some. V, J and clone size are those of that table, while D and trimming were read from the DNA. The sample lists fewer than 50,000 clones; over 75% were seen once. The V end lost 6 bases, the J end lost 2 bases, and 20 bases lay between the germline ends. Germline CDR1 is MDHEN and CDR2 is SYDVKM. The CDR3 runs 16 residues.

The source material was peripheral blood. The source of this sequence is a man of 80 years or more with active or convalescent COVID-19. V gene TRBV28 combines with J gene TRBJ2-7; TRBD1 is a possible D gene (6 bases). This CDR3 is CASRRHTGTLAYEQYF. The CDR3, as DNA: TGTGCCAGCAGACGCCATACAGGGACCCTAGCCTACGAGCAGTACTTC.